A single sample is the source of the 24 T cell receptor beta chains below, sequenced in a study of blood T cell repertoires in COVID-19 (dated by TCRdb to 2018 to 2021). Library preparation used the immunoSEQ multiplex PCR assay. TCRdb re-hosts the immuneACCESS table, in-frame sequences only. Its copies lack some clones; in the studies checked, an unresolved V gene accounts for under half of them, and the cause for the rest is not known. Present in this sample are about 150,000 clones, about nine tenths of which were seen just once. Clones ranked in the top ten supply approximately 40% of the sample. The sample comprised peripheral blood. Every receptor here comes from a man aged 45-65 years who had recovered from COVID-19.

This clone was recorded only once. This chain uses TRBV29-1 with TRBJ1-1; 7 bases agree with TRBD1. Unmatched junction bases numbered 6, after V lost 7 bases and J lost 1 base. In germline, CDR1 is SQVTM, CDR2 ANQGSEA. The CDR3 loop spans 13 amino acids. The CDR3 reads CSAGTDTNTEAFF. The CDR3 DNA follows: TGCAGCGCCGGGACAGACACGAACACTGAAGCTTTCTTT.

The chain employs TRBV6-5 and TRBJ1-2; 9 nucleotides match TRBD1. CDR3 length equals 14 residues. V was pared by 5 bases and J by 4 bases, with 5 bases of the junction left unmatched. The germline CDR1 and CDR2 sequences are MNHEY and SVGAGI. This CDR3 reads CASSIQGASYGYTF. CDR3 DNA: TGTGCCAGCAGTATACAGGGGGCGAGCTATGGCTACACCTTC.

This clone has a handful of counts. This sequence joins TRBV30 and TRBJ1-6; 7 nucleotides line up with TRBD1. Germline assignment: CDR1 GTSNPN and CDR2 SVGIG (reference sequence). The CDR3 spans 13 residues. V shed 3 bases, J shed 10 bases, and the junction held 6 bases outside the gene matches. As DNA, the CDR3 is TGTGCCTGGAGAGCAGGGGGAAGGTCACCCCTCCACTTT. This translates into CAWRAGGRSPLHF.

The V call is TRBV10-1, the J call TRBJ1-6; 11 bases line up with TRBD1. The CDR3 runs 15 residues. The J segment lost 7 bases and the V segment lost 2 bases, leaving 1 base of the junction unmatched. Per germline, CDR1 WNHNN and CDR2 SYGVQD (reference sequence). The DNA for the CDR3 is TGCGCCAGCAGTGAGAGGGACAGGGGGAATTCACCCCTCCACTTT. The encoded protein is CASSERDRGNSPLHF.

The V gene is TRBV7-9, the J gene TRBJ2-3; D may be TRBD1 (5 bases). The CDR3 is 14 amino acids. Germline V gene lookup returns CDR1 SEHNR and CDR2 FQNEAQ (reference sequence). V gave up 5 bases and J gave up 5 bases, with 14 bases separating them. The CDR3, as DNA: TGTGCCAGCAGCCCTTTGTGGGGCGGAGATACGCAGTATTTT. It specifies CASSPLWGGDTQYF.

Written as DNA, the CDR3 is TGTGCCACCAGTTCTACGGCGGAGGGTTCGAACACTGAAGCTTTCTTT. It specifies CATSSTAEGSNTEAFF. The chain couples TRBV24-1 to TRBJ1-1; D is ambiguous. The V end was cut by 6 bases, the J end by 1 base, with 17 bases between. The length of the CDR3 is 16 residues. Germline V gene data show CDR1 as KGHDR and CDR2 as SFDVKD.

The chain joins TRBV9 to TRBJ2-2; 10 bases map to TRBD1. The CDR3 consists of 15 residues. V lost 6 bases, J lost 5 bases, and 7 bases stayed unmatched. CDR1 SGDLS and CDR2 YYNGEE come from the germline V gene. The CDR3, as DNA: TGTGCCAGCACCCGACAGGGGGCCGGGACCGGGGAGCTGTTTTTT. It encodes CASTRQGAGTGELFF.

This sequence joins TRBV29-1 and TRBJ2-1, with D possibly TRBD2 on 6 matching bases. This CDR3 is built from 16 residues. Germline assignment: CDR1 SQVTM and CDR2 ANQGSEA. The V gene lost 2 bases and the J gene lost 0 bases, with 14 bases spanning the gap. CDR3 sequence: CSVESGEADSYNEQFF. CDR3 bases: TGCAGCGTTGAATCGGGGGAGGCCGACTCCTACAATGAGCAGTTCTTC.

This clone has a single count. V usage is TRBV19 and J usage is TRBJ2-2, with 9 bases identical to TRBD1. This CDR3 contains 15 residues. J was trimmed by 6 bases and V by 5 bases; bases with no gene match: 7. Germline lookup yields CDR1 LNHDA and CDR2 SQIVND (reference sequence). The CDR3 loop reads CASSAYRGQAGELFF. The CDR3 nucleotides are TGTGCCAGTAGTGCTTACAGGGGGCAGGCCGGGGAGCTGTTTTTT.

The V gene is TRBV5-1, the J gene TRBJ1-4; 7 bases match TRBD1. After removal of 4 bases from V and 7 bases from J, the junction contained 7 bases not matched to a gene. The CDR3 is 14 residues long. Germline CDR1 and CDR2: SGHRS and YFSETQ. This CDR3 is CASSLNGQAEKLFF. CDR3 coding DNA: TGCGCCAGCAGCCTTAACGGACAGGCTGAAAAACTGTTTTTT.

This sequence joins TRBV23-1 and TRBJ2-1; 14 nucleotides align to TRBD2. TRBV23-1 is an ORF for which the function is uncertain. This CDR3 contains 17 residues. Unmatched junction bases numbered 10, after V lost 4 bases and J lost 8 bases. Here the CDR3 reads CASSPRLAGGPSDEQFF. In nucleotides, the CDR3 is TGCGCCAGCAGTCCTCGACTAGCGGGGGGGCCTTCCGATGAGCAGTTCTTC.

The V gene is TRBV6-2 or TRBV6-3, the J gene TRBJ2-1; tentative D call: TRBD2 (5 bases). CDR3 length: 14 amino acids. Germline V gives CDR1 MNHEY, CDR2 SVGEGT. V lost 2 bases, J lost 5 bases, and 10 bases lay in between. For the CDR3, the DNA is TGTGCCAGCAGTTACGAGGGATCCCACAATGAGCAGTTCTTC. Its protein is CASSYEGSHNEQFF.

This chain joins TRBV18 and TRBJ1-6, with 10 bases identical to TRBD1. Germline CDR1 reads KGHSH; CDR2 reads LQKENI. The CDR3 covers 15 residues. The V gene end was trimmed by 4 bases and the J gene end by 5 bases; junction bases not matched to a gene: 2. The CDR3 region has the DNA TGTGCCAGCTCACGCGGGACAGGGGATAATTCACCCCTCCACTTT. Protein: CASSRGTGDNSPLHF. The full variable domain, completed using reference TRBV18 and TRBJ1-6, is NAGVMQNPRHLVRRRGQEARLRCSPMKGHSHVYWYRQLPEEGLKFMVYLQKENIIDESGMPKERFSAEFPKEGPSILRIQQVVRGDSAAYFCASSRGTGDNSPLHFGNGTRLTVT.

This chain links TRBV27 with TRBJ1-5, with D perhaps TRBD1 (5 bases). Germline-derived CDR1 and CDR2 are MNHEY and SMNVEV (reference sequence). Between the trimmed V and J ends, which lost 5 bases and 4 bases, there was a span of 12 bases. CDR3 length equals 14 residues. The CDR3 nucleotides are TGTGCCAGCAGTCCACAGACAGTTAATCAGCCCCAGCATTTT. Amino acid sequence: CASSPQTVNQPQHF.

V is TRBV5-6 and J is TRBJ2-7; possible D gene TRBD2, 7 bases. The CDR3 contains 16 residues. V was trimmed by 1 base and J by 6 bases, leaving 20 bases between them. Per germline, CDR1 SGHDT and CDR2 YYEEEE. This CDR3 is CASSLFWRGRPSEQYF. CDR3 nucleotides: TGTGCCAGCAGCTTGTTTTGGCGGGGGCGCCCAAGCGAGCAGTACTTC.

V and J are TRBV6-2 or TRBV6-3 and TRBJ2-7, with TRBD2 as a possible D gene (5 bases). CDR3 length: 13 residues. CDR1 and CDR2 (germline): MNHEY, SVGEGT. V was pared by 0 bases and J by 11 bases, with 14 bases between. This chain's CDR3 is CASSYSGVWAEYF. DNA of the CDR3: TGTGCCAGCAGTTACTCCGGGGTCTGGGCCGAGTACTTC.

This chain uses TRBV5-5 with TRBJ1-2, with 7 bases that match TRBD1. With V trimmed by 4 bases and J by 7 bases, 10 bases remained unmatched. The CDR3 has 14 residues. Germline-derived CDR1 and CDR2 are SGHKS and YYEKEE (reference sequence). The CDR3 DNA reads as TGTGCCAGCAGCCCTCGGGACAGCGTTTCTGGCTACACCTTC. Encoded protein: CASSPRDSVSGYTF.

The chain is built from TRBV2 and TRBJ2-1; TRBD1 agrees at 9 bases. With V trimmed by 3 bases and J by 1 base, 1 base remained unmatched. This CDR3 is built from 15 residues. Germline V CDR1 and CDR2: SNHLY, FYNNEI. The CDR3 DNA follows: TGTGCCAGCAGTGAGACAGGGGGATCCTACAATGAGCAGTTCTTC. Its translation is CASSETGGSYNEQFF.

The chain joins TRBV12-3 or TRBV12-4 to TRBJ2-7, with 9 nucleotides matching TRBD1. This CDR3 has 13 amino acids. The V and J ends lost 6 bases and 5 bases, in that order; junction bases with no gene match: 5. The CDR3 bases are TGTGCCAGCAGCCAGGGACAGGGCCACGAGCAGTACTTC. The encoded protein is CASSQGQGHEQYF.

In its sample, this clone was seen many times. The chain couples TRBV7-2 to TRBJ1-5; 8 bases agree with TRBD1. The CDR3 extends over 16 amino acids. V trimming: 5 bases; J trimming: 2 bases; junction bases outside the gene matches: 8. Germline CDR1 SGHTA, CDR2 FQGNSA. The CDR3, as DNA: TGTGCCAGCAGCCCAGGACAGGGAAGGGGCAATCAGCCCCAGCATTTT. This gives the protein CASSPGQGRGNQPQHF.

CDR3 DNA sequence: TGTGCCAGCAGCTCGGAGGGCACAGGGGGGTGGCACAATGAGCAGTTCTTC. Amino acids: CASSSEGTGGWHNEQFF. The chain combines TRBV11-3 with TRBJ2-1, with 8 bases lining up with TRBD1. After removal of 4 bases from V and 5 bases from J, the junction contained 13 bases not matched to a gene. Germline V gives CDR1 SGHNT, CDR2 YENEEA. The CDR3 consists of 17 residues. Supplemented by reference TRBV11-3 and TRBJ2-1, the full variable domain reads EAGVVQSPRYKIIEKKQPVAFWCNPISGHNTLYWYLQNLGQGPELLIRYENEEAVDDSQLPKDRFSAERLKGVDSTLKIQPAELGDSAVYLCASSSEGTGGWHNEQFFGPGTRLTVL.

There are a few counts of this clone. The chain has TRBV11-3 and TRBJ2-7; 7 bases are a match to TRBD1. The J segment lost 3 bases and the V segment lost 5 bases, leaving 10 bases of the junction unmatched. Germline V gene lookup returns CDR1 SGHNT and CDR2 YENEEA. The CDR3 contains 15 residues. The CDR3: CASSRPGQFLYEQYF. Written as DNA, the CDR3 is TGTGCCAGCAGCCGTCCGGGACAGTTCCTCTACGAGCAGTACTTC.

V is TRBV18 and J is TRBJ1-2, with 8 bases lining up with TRBD1. The J segment lost 7 bases and the V segment lost 3 bases, leaving 4 bases of the junction unmatched. The germline gives CDR1 KGHSH, CDR2 LQKENI. This CDR3 is 13 amino acids long. CDR3 coding DNA: TGTGCCAGCTCACCGACAGGGGAAAGTGGCTACACCTTC. Protein: CASSPTGESGYTF.

The V and J genes are TRBV6-2 or TRBV6-3 and TRBJ2-5; possible D gene TRBD2, 7 bases. Germline CDR1 MNHEY, CDR2 SVGEGT. The CDR3 runs to 16 residues. The ends were cut back, 0 bases at V and 4 bases at J, with 15 bases in the middle. Here the CDR3 reads CASSYSVLADRETQYF. The CDR3, as DNA: TGTGCCAGCAGTTACTCGGTTCTAGCGGACAGAGAGACCCAGTACTTC.